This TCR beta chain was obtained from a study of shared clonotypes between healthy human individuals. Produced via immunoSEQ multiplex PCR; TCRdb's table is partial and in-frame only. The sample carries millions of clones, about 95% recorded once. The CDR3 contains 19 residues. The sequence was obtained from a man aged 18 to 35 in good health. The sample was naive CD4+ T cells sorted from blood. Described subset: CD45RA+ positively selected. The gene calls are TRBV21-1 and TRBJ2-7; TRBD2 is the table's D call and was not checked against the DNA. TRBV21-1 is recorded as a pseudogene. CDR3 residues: CASTGGADKTLDNSYEQYF. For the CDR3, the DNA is TGTGCCAGCACCGGAGGGGCAGACAAAACTCTTGATAACTCCTACGAGCAGTACTTC.